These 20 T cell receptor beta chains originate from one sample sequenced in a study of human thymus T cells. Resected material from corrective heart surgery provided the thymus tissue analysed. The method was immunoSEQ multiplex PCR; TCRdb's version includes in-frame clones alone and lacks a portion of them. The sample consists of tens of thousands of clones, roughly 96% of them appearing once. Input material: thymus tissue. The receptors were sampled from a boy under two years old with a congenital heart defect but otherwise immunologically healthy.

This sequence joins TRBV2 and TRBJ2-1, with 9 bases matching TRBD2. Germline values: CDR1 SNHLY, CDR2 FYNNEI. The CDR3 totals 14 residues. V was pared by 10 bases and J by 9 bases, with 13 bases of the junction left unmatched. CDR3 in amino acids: CATESGRMKSEQFF. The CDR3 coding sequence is TGTGCCACGGAAAGCGGGAGGATGAAATCTGAGCAGTTCTTC. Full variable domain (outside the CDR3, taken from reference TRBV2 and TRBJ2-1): EPEVTQTPSHQVTQMGQEVILRCVPISNHLYFYWYRQILGQKVEFLVSFYNNEISEKSEIFDDQFSVERPDGSNFTLKIRSTKLEDSAMYFCATESGRMKSEQFFGPGTRLTVL.

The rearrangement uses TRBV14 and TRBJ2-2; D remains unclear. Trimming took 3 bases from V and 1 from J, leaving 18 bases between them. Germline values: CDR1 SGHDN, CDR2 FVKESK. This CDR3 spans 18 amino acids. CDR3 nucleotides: TGTGCCAGCAGCCACCGAACGCCCGCTGCCGTGAACACCGGGGAGCTGTTTTTT. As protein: CASSHRTPAAVNTGELFF.

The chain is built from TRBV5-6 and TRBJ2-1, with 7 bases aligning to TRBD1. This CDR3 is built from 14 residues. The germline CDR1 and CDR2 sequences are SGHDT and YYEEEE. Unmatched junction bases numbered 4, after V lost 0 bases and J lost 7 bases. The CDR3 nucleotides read TGTGCCAGCAGCTTGGAGGGGGCCAAAAATGAGCAGTTCTTC. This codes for CASSLEGAKNEQFF.

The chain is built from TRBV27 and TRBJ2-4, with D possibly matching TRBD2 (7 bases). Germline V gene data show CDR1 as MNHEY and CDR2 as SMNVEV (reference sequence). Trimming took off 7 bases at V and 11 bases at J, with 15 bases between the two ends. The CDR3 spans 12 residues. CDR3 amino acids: CASTPTGRVQYF. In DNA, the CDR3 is TGTGCCAGCACCCCTACAGGGAGGGTTCAGTACTTC.

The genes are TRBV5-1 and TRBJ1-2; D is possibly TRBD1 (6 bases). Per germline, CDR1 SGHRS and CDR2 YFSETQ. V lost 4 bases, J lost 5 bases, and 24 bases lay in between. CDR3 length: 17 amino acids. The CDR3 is CASSGSAEGVGKYGYTF. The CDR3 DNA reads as TGCGCCAGCAGCGGGTCGGCGGAGGGGGTAGGAAAATATGGCTACACCTTC.

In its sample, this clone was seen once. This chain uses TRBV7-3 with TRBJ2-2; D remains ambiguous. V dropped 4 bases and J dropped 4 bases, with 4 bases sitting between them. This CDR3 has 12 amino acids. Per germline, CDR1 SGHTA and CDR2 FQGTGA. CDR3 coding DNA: TGTGCCAGCAGCTACGGCACCGGGGAGCTGTTTTTT. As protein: CASSYGTGELFF.

The CDR3 nucleotides read TGCGCCAGCAGCCAAGCATCATCTCCAAGCGGGGGGGCGTACAATGAGCAGTTCTTC. Encoded protein: CASSQASSPSGGAYNEQFF. The V call is TRBV4-1, the J call TRBJ2-1, with 10 bases matching TRBD2. The CDR3 consists of 19 residues. Trimming cost V 1 base and J 4 bases; bases outside gene matches: 13. Germline V lookup: CDR1 MGHRA, CDR2 YSYEKL.

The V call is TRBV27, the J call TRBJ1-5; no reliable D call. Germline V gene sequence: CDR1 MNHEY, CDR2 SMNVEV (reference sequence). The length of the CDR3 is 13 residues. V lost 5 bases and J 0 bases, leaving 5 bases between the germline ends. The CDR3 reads CASSTYSNQPQHF. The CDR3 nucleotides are TGTGCCAGCAGTACATATAGCAATCAGCCCCAGCATTTT.

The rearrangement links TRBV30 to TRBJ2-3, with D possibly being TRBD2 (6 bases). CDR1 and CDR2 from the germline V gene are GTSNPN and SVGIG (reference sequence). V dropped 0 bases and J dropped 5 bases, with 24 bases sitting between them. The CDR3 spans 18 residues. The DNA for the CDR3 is TGTGCCTGGAGTGTTGGGGAGTGGGAGGAACTCCGCGGAGATACGCAGTATTTT. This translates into CAWSVGEWEELRGDTQYF.

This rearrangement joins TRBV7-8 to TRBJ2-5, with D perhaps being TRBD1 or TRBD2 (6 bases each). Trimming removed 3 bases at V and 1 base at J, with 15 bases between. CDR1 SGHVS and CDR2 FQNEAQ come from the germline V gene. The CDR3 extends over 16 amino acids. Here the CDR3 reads CASSLGTGAPQETQYF. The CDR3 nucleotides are TGTGCCAGCAGCTTGGGAACGGGGGCTCCCCAAGAGACCCAGTACTTC.

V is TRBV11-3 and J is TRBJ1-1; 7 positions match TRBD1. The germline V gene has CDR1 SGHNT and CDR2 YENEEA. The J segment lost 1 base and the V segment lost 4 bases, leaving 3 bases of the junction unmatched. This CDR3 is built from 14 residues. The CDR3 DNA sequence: TGTGCCAGCAGCTCTGGGACAGAGAACACTGAAGCTTTCTTT. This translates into CASSSGTENTEAFF.

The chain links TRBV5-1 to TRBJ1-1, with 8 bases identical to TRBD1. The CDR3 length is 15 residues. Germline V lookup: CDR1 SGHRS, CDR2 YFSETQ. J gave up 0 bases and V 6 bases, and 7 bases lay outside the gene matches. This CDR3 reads CASIGQGSMNTEAFF. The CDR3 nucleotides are TGCGCCAGCATAGGACAGGGATCAATGAACACTGAAGCTTTCTTT.

CDR3 DNA: TGTGCCAGCAGCGAGGGACAGGGGGAGGACCAGCCCCAGCATTTT. It encodes CASSEGQGEDQPQHF. The chain links TRBV5-8 to TRBJ1-5; 11 bases fit TRBD1. Germline V gives CDR1 SGHTS, CDR2 YDEGEE. J was trimmed by 7 bases and V by 4 bases; bases with no gene match: 7. CDR3 length equals 15 residues.

The CDR3 sequence is CASRDKLAGAYEQYF. The CDR3 region has the DNA TGTGCCAGCAGAGACAAACTAGCGGGGGCCTACGAGCAGTACTTC. V gene TRBV6-1 combines with J gene TRBJ2-7; 11 bases are a match to TRBD2. Germline CDR1 is MNHNS and CDR2 is SASEGT. The CDR3 sequence is 15 residues long. V lost 6 bases, J lost 2 bases, and 6 bases stayed unmatched.

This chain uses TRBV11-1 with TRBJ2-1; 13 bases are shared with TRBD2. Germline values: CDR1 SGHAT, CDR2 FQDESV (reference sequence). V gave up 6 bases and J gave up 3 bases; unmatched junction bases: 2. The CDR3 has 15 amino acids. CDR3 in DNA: TGTGCCAGCAGTCGACTAGCGGGGGGCTACAATGAGCAGTTCTTC. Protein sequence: CASSRLAGGYNEQFF.

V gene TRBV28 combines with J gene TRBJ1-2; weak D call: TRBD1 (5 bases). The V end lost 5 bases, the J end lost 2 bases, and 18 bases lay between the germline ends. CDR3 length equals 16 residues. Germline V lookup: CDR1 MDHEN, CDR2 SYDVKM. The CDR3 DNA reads TGTGCCAGCAGTCAATCCCCGTTAGGGGACAACTATGGCTACACCTTC. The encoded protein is CASSQSPLGDNYGYTF.

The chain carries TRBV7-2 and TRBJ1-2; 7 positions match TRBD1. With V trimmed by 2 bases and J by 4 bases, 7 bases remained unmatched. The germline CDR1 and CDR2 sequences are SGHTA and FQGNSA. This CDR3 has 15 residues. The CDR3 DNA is TGTGCCAGCAGCTTACATCCGGACAGGTCCTATGGCTACACCTTC. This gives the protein CASSLHPDRSYGYTF.

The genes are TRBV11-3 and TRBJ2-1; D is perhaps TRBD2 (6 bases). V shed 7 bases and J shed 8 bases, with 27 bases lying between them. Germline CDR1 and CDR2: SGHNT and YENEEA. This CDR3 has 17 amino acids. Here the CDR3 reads CASTHQGGENTRDEQFF. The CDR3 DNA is TGTGCCAGCACCCACCAAGGAGGGGAAAACACGAGGGATGAGCAGTTCTTC.

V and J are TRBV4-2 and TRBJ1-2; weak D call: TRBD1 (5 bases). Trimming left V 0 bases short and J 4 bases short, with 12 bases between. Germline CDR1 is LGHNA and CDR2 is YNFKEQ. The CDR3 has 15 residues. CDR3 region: CASSQDLGLGYGYTF. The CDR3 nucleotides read TGTGCCAGCAGCCAAGATTTGGGGCTAGGCTATGGCTACACCTTC.

The CDR3 DNA sequence: TGTGCCAGTAGTATAGTCTATCTCCCCTATAGCAATCAGCCCCAGCATTTT. Residues: CASSIVYLPYSNQPQHF. V and J are TRBV19 and TRBJ1-5; no definite D call. Germline CDR1 reads LNHDA; CDR2 reads SQIVND (reference sequence). There are 17 residues in the CDR3. V dropped 1 base and J dropped 0 bases, with 13 bases sitting between them.